This T cell receptor beta chain emerged from a study of control samples from healthy donors and cancer patients. The table came from immunoSEQ multiplex PCR; TCRdb's copy has only in-frame clones and leaves some out. Of tens of thousands of clones listed, approximately 91% are singletons. The trim removed 2 bases at V and 7 bases at J, leaving 11 bases unmatched. CDR3 length: 17 residues. Germline CDR1 is LGHNA and CDR2 is YNFKEQ. The genes are TRBV4-2 and TRBJ2-2, with 9 nucleotides matching TRBD2. This TCR was sampled from a woman aged 50 to 60 with colorectal cancer. Sequencing input: PBMCs. CDR3 bases: TGTGCCAGCAGCCAATCCGGGGTAGCGGGGGATGTCGGGGAGCTGTTTTTT. This encodes CASSQSGVAGDVGELFF.